The 13 T cell receptor beta chains below all came from one sample that was sequenced in a study of Ad26.COV2.S vaccination and SARS-CoV-2 variants. Treatment here: 19 received Ad26.COV2.S at low or high dose, single or two shots; about 5 received placebo; per-sample allocation not given. The samples were gathered on day 63 after the first injection of vaccine or placebo. The table came from immunoSEQ multiplex PCR; TCRdb's copy has only in-frame clones and leaves some out. The repertoire has 300,000 to 350,000 clones, 85% to 90% of them found once; the top ten carry around 5.3%. The sample in question was peripheral blood, obtained in a trial of Ad26.COV2.S vaccine versus placebo. The receptors shown here come from a person aged 18-60 years who received the Ad26.COV2.S COVID-19 vaccine or a placebo.

The V call is TRBV7-3, the J call TRBJ1-6; maybe TRBD1 (6 bases). Trimming took 1 base from V and 7 from J, leaving 11 bases between them. The CDR3 runs to 15 residues. Germline V gene lookup returns CDR1 SGHTA and CDR2 FQGTGA. DNA for the CDR3: TGTGCCAGCAGCTTAAGTCCCAGGGGCAATTCACCCCTCCACTTT. Translated: CASSLSPRGNSPLHF.

The gene calls are TRBV7-2 and TRBJ1-4, with no clear D. The CDR3 consists of 15 residues. V lost 1 base to trimming and J lost 5 bases, with 11 bases between them. Looked up from germline, CDR1 is SGHTA and CDR2 is FQGNSA. CDR3 nucleotide sequence: TGTGCCAGCAGCTTAGGGTCGGGCCAGAATGAAAAACTGTTTTTT. The encoded protein is CASSLGSGQNEKLFF.

This sequence joins TRBV30 and TRBJ2-5; D is undetermined. V shed 1 base and J shed 1 base, with 4 bases lying between them. The CDR3 is 12 residues long. From germline, CDR1 is GTSNPN and CDR2 SVGIG (reference sequence). For the CDR3, the DNA is TGTGCCTGGAGTGGATCCCAAGAGACCCAGTACTTC. This translates into CAWSGSQETQYF.

This sequence joins TRBV5-1 and TRBJ2-3; D unresolved. Trimming removed 0 bases from V and 4 bases from J, with 9 bases in between. Germline V CDR1 and CDR2: SGHRS, YFSETQ. The CDR3 has 14 amino acids. This CDR3 is CASSLGSRPDTQYF. The CDR3 nucleotides are TGCGCCAGCAGCTTGGGATCCAGGCCAGATACGCAGTATTTT.

The rearrangement links TRBV24-1 to TRBJ2-2, with D unclear. This CDR3 spans 15 amino acids. V was clipped by 1 base and J by 2 bases, with 7 bases between them. Germline CDR1 reads KGHDR; CDR2 reads SFDVKD. The CDR3 nucleotides are TGTGCCACCAGTGATTTAGTGGTTAACACCGGGGAGCTGTTTTTT. Amino acids: CATSDLVVNTGELFF.

The rearrangement links TRBV19 to TRBJ2-7; possibly TRBD1 for D (6 bases). In germline, CDR1 is LNHDA, CDR2 SQIVND (reference sequence). Deletions cut 5 bases from V and 2 bases from J, with 13 bases between. The CDR3 covers 14 residues. The DNA of the CDR3 is TGTGCCAGTAGTCCCGACAGGCCCCCCTACGAGCAGTACTTC. It specifies CASSPDRPPYEQYF.

CDR3 coding DNA: TGTGCCAGCAGCGTAGGGGGACACCCTGGAAACACCATATATTTT. Translation gives CASSVGGHPGNTIYF. V and J are TRBV9 and TRBJ1-3, with a weak D call TRBD1 (6 bases). V gave up 0 bases and J gave up 2 bases, with 9 bases separating them. The CDR3 has 15 residues. The germline V gene encodes CDR1 SGDLS and CDR2 YYNGEE.

The rearrangement links TRBV5-1 to TRBJ1-4; 7 nucleotides match TRBD1. Germline CDR1 reads SGHRS; CDR2 reads YFSETQ. The V segment lost 4 bases and the J segment 3 bases; nucleotides outside the gene matches: 15. This CDR3 is built from 18 residues. CDR3 region: CASSRMIARDSANEKLFF. CDR3 in DNA: TGCGCCAGCAGCCGCATGATCGCCCGGGACAGTGCTAATGAAAAACTGTTTTTT.

This clone showed up just a few times. The rearrangement uses TRBV28 and TRBJ2-2; D remains ambiguous. The CDR3 spans 18 residues. CDR1 and CDR2 from the germline V gene are MDHEN and SYDVKM. V lost 3 bases to trimming and J lost 5 bases, with 22 bases between them. The CDR3 loop reads CASSFPVRPSGSTGELFF. The CDR3 coding sequence is TGTGCCAGCAGTTTCCCCGTGCGGCCAAGTGGGTCGACCGGGGAGCTGTTTTTT.

The V call is TRBV19, the J call TRBJ2-7, with 9 positions matching TRBD1. V dropped 4 bases and J dropped 3; count of bases not matched to a gene: 7. The CDR3 is 15 residues long. In germline, CDR1 is LNHDA, CDR2 SQIVND (reference sequence). CDR3: CASSNPGTGIYEQYF. The DNA for the CDR3 is TGTGCCAGTAGTAACCCCGGGACAGGGATCTACGAGCAGTACTTC. The full variable domain, completed using reference TRBV19 and TRBJ2-7, is DGGITQSPKYLFRKEGQNVTLSCEQNLNHDAMYWYRQDPGQGLRLIYYSQIVNDFQKGDIAEGYSVSREKKESFPLTVTSAQKNPTAFYLCASSNPGTGIYEQYFGPGTRLTVT.

This chain uses TRBV11-2 with TRBJ2-1; TRBD1 is a possible D gene (6 bases). CDR1 and CDR2 from the germline V gene are SGHAT and FQNNGV. The CDR3 runs 15 residues. Trimming took off 4 bases at V and 7 bases at J, with 17 bases between the two ends. CDR3 sequence (DNA): TGTGCCAGCAGCTCCCTCAGGGGAACACGGAATGAGCAGTTCTTC. It codes for CASSSLRGTRNEQFF. Together with reference TRBV11-2 and TRBJ2-1, the CDR3 gives the full variable domain: EAGVAQSPRYKIIEKRQSVAFWCNPISGHATLYWYQQILGQGPKLLIQFQNNGVVDDSQLPKDRFSAERLKGVDSTLKIQPAKLEDSAVYLCASSSLRGTRNEQFFGPGTRLTVL.

V gene TRBV15 combines with J gene TRBJ2-2; 10 nucleotides agree with TRBD2. Germline assignment: CDR1 LNHNV and CDR2 YYDKDF (reference sequence). The ends lost 5 bases at V and 6 bases at J; junction bases unmatched: 6. The CDR3 spans 15 residues. CDR3 protein: CATSVRTSGAGELFF. CDR3 DNA sequence: TGTGCCACCAGCGTAAGGACTAGCGGTGCCGGGGAGCTGTTTTTT.

The sample holds a few counts of this clone. The chain has TRBV6-2 or TRBV6-3 and TRBJ2-7; 9 positions match TRBD1. This CDR3 comprises 15 residues. CDR1 and CDR2 from the germline V gene are MNHEY and SVGEGT. Trimming took 5 bases from V and 3 from J; bases not matched to a gene: 8. The CDR3 here is CASSGTGRAYYEQYF. Written as DNA, the CDR3 is TGTGCCAGCAGTGGGACAGGGAGGGCCTACTACGAGCAGTACTTC.